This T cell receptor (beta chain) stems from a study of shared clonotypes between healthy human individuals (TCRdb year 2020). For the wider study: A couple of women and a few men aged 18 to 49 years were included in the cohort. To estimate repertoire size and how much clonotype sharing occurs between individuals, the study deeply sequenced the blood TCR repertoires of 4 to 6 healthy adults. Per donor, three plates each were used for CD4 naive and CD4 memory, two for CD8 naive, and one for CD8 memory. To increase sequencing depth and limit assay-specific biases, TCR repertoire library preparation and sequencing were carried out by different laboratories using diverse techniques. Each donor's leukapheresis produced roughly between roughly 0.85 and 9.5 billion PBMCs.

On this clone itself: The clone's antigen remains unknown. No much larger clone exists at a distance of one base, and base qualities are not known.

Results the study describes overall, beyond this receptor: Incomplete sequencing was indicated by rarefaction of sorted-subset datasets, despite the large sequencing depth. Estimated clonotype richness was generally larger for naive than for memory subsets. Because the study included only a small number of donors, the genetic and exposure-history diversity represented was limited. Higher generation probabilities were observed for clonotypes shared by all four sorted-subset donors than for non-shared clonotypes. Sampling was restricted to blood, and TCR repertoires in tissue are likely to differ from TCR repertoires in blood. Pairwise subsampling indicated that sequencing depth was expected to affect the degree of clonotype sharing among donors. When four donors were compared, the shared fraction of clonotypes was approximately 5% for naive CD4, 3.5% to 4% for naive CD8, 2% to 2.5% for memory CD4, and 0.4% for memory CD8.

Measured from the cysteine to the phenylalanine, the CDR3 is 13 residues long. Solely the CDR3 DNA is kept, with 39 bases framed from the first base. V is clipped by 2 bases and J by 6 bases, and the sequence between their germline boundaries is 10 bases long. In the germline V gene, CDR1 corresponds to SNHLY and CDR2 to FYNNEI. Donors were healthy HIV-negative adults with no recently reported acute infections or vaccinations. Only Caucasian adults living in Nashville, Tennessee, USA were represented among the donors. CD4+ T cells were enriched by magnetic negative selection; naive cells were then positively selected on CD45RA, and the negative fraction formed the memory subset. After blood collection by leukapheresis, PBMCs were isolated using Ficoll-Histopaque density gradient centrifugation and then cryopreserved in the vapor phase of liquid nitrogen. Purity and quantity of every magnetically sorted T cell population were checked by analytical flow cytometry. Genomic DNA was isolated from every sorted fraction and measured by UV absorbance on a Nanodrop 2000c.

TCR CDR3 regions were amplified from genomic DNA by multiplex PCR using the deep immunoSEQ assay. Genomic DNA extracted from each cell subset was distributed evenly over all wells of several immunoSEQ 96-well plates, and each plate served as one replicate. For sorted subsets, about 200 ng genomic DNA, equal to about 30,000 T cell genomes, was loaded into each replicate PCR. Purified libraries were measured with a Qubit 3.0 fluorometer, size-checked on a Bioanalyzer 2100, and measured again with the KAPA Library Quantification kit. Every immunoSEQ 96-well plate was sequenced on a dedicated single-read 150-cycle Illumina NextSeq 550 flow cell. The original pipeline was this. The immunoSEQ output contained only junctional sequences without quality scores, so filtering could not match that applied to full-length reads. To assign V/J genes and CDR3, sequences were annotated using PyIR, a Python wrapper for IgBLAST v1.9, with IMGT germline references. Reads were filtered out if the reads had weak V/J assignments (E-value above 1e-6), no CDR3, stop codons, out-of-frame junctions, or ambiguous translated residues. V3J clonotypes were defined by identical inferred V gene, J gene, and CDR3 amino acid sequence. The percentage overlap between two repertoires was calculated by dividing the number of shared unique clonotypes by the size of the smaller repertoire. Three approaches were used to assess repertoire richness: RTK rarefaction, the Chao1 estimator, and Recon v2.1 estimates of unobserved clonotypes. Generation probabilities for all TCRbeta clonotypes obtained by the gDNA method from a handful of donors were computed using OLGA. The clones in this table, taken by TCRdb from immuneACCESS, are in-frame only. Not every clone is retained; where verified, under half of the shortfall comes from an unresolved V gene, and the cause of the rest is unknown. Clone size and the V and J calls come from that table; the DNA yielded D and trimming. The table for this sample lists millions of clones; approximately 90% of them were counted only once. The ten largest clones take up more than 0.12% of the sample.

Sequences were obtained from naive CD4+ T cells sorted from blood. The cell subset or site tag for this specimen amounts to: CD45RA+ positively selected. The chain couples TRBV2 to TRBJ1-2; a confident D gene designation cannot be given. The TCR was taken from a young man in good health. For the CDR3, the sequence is CASSELAVDGYTF. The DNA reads TGTGCCAGCAGTGAATTGGCCGTTGATGGCTACACCTTC. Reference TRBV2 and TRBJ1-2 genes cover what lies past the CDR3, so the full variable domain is EPEVTQTPSHQVTQMGQEVILRCVPISNHLYFYWYRQILGQKVEFLVSFYNNEISEKSEIFDDQFSVERPDGSNFTLKIRSTKLEDSAMYFCASSELAVDGYTFGSGTRLTVV.